In its sample, the clone carrying this T cell receptor beta chain was seen many times. Its antigen remains unidentified. Constant-segment primers were used for 5'RACE, and the resulting TCR alpha and TCR beta cDNA libraries carried sample barcodes and UMIs. TCRdb re-called the 5' RACE reads with MiXCR, one entry per CDR3 protein. Here the sample spans roughly 280,000 distinct CDR3 sequences, around 8% being singletons. The entry originates in a study of T-cell memory formation after mild COVID-19. The wider study: Largely, TCR clusters stayed within a single donor. Study-level points and caveats: Later expanders leaned toward CD4+, whereas clones contracting from day 15 to 85 were balanced CD4/CD8. The main location of contracting CD4+ clones was CM and EM, and that of contracting CD8+ clones was EMRA.

V was cut by 0 bases and J by 0 bases, with 15 bases left in between. Per the germline V gene, CDR1 is SGHRS and CDR2 is YFSETQ. There are 17 residues in the CDR3. The source is a man between 18 and 35 years old who had mild COVID-19 (a few samples of this study predate the infection). Cell type and time point are not known. V usage is TRBV5-1 and J usage is TRBJ1-1, with D maybe TRBD1 (6 bases). Sequenced: PBMCs or a T cell subset sorted from them (not recorded which). The CDR3 DNA reads as TGCGCCAGCAGCTTGGGGGGTCCCGGGGGCATGAACACTGAAGCTTTCTTT. It specifies CASSLGGPGGMNTEAFF. Variable domain in full (rest from reference TRBV5-1 and TRBJ1-1): KAGVTQTPRYLIKTRGQQVTLSCSPISGHRSVSWYQQTPGQGLQFLFEYFSETQRNKGNFPGRFSGRQFSNSRSEMNVSTLELGDSALYLCASSLGGPGGMNTEAFFGQGTRLTVV.